The 13 T cell receptor beta chains listed next were all sequenced from one sample in a study of shared clonotypes between healthy human individuals (dated by TCRdb to 2018 to 2020). The library was generated by the immunoSEQ multiplex PCR assay. Sourced from immuneACCESS, this table was stored by TCRdb with only in-frame sequences that have V and J called. A share of the clones is absent; for the studies checked, an unresolved V gene accounts for under half, and the remainder has no known explanation. This sample has 2 million to 2.5 million clones in its table, and around 95% of those were observed once. Around 0.13% of the sample lies in the top ten. Sequenced material: naive CD4+ T cells sorted from blood. This sample's cell subset or site label indicates: CD45RA+ positively selected. The receptors were gathered from a man aged 18 to 30 in good health.

The chain combines TRBV2 with TRBJ1-3; D uncertain. CDR3 length: 11 amino acids. The germline CDR1 and CDR2 sequences are SNHLY and FYNNEI. The V and J ends lost 4 bases and 7 bases respectively, with 5 bases between them. DNA for the CDR3: TGTGCCAGCAGTGCCCCGAACACCATATATTTT. Translated: CASSAPNTIYF.

The rearrangement uses TRBV5-1 and TRBJ2-1; D not resolved. Deletions cut 0 bases from V and 9 bases from J, with 16 bases between. Germline CDR1 SGHRS, CDR2 YFSETQ. The CDR3 runs to 15 residues. CDR3 in amino acids: CASSLASARNFEQFF. The CDR3 bases are TGCGCCAGCAGCTTGGCTTCCGCGCGAAATTTTGAGCAGTTCTTC. The variable domain in full, completed from reference TRBV5-1 and TRBJ2-1, reads KAGVTQTPRYLIKTRGQQVTLSCSPISGHRSVSWYQQTPGQGLQFLFEYFSETQRNKGNFPGRFSGRQFSNSRSEMNVSTLELGDSALYLCASSLASARNFEQFFGPGTRLTVL.

The chain couples TRBV27 to TRBJ1-5; D possibly corresponds to TRBD1 (6 bases). Per the germline V gene, CDR1 is MNHEY and CDR2 is SMNVEV (reference sequence). Trimming left V 5 bases short and J 9 bases short, with 17 bases between. There are 14 residues in the CDR3. The CDR3 DNA reads TGTGCCAGCAGTCTTGGGGGGCCTAGTAGGCCCCAGCATTTT. Translating gives CASSLGGPSRPQHF.

The V and J genes are TRBV5-6 and TRBJ1-1; D gene uncertain. With 0 bases removed from V and 8 bases from J, the gap between germline ends came to 8 bases. Looked up from germline, CDR1 is SGHDT and CDR2 is YYEEEE. This CDR3 region has 12 residues. CDR3: CASSLGKREAFF. DNA of the CDR3: TGTGCCAGCAGCTTGGGGAAGCGGGAAGCTTTCTTT.

This sequence joins TRBV29-1 and TRBJ2-1, with 11 nucleotides matching TRBD1. The CDR3 covers 13 residues. Trimming removed 4 bases from V and 10 bases from J; junction bases left unmatched: 6. The germline V gene encodes CDR1 SQVTM and CDR2 ANQGSEA. This chain's CDR3 is CSVARDRGGEQFF. The CDR3 nucleotides are TGCAGCGTTGCGAGGGACAGGGGGGGCGAGCAGTTCTTC.

The V and J genes are TRBV5-6 and TRBJ2-7; 13 nucleotides match TRBD2. The junction had 7 bases not matched to a gene; V was cut back by 4 bases and J by 3 bases. The CDR3 loop spans 16 amino acids. The germline CDR1 and CDR2 sequences are SGHDT and YYEEEE. The CDR3 is CASSQWGLAGNYEQYF. The DNA for the CDR3 is TGTGCCAGCAGCCAGTGGGGACTAGCGGGGAACTACGAGCAGTACTTC.

The V and J genes are TRBV11-2 and TRBJ1-1; D gene uncertain. The CDR3 sequence is 15 residues long. The V end lost 1 base, the J end lost 1 base, and 10 bases lay between the germline ends. The germline V gene encodes CDR1 SGHAT and CDR2 FQNNGV. The CDR3 loop reads CASSLGAGWNTEAFF. CDR3 DNA sequence: TGTGCCAGCAGCTTAGGAGCCGGGTGGAACACTGAAGCTTTCTTT.

The chain carries TRBV5-4 and TRBJ1-6; TRBD1 aligns across 8 bases. This CDR3 region has 18 residues. Germline V gene lookup returns CDR1 SGHNT and CDR2 YYREEE (reference sequence). J was trimmed by 9 bases and V by 4 bases; bases with no gene match: 18. The CDR3 DNA reads TGTGCCAGCAGCACAAGGACCGGGACAGGAATTTTAGGTTCACCCCTCCACTTT. Its translation is CASSTRTGTGILGSPLHF.

The chain has TRBV6-4 and TRBJ2-2; no definite D call. Trimming shortened V by 9 bases and J by 3 bases, and 11 bases separated the two germline ends. Germline loops: CDR1 MRHNA, CDR2 SNTAGT. This CDR3 contains 13 residues. CDR3 residues: CASRLGDTGELFF. The CDR3 DNA follows: TGTGCCAGTCGTTTGGGTGACACCGGGGAGCTGTTTTTT.

The genes are TRBV10-3 and TRBJ2-7; D gene unclear. Deletions cut 4 bases from V and 2 bases from J, with 9 bases between. The CDR3 covers 13 residues. From germline, CDR1 is ENHRY and CDR2 SYGVKD. This CDR3 is CAISVPGTYEQYF. The CDR3 nucleotides read TGTGCCATCAGTGTTCCGGGTACCTACGAGCAGTACTTC.

V and J are TRBV7-9 and TRBJ1-4; TRBD1 might be the D (5 bases). The CDR3 sequence is 15 residues long. Trimming took off 1 base at V and 5 bases at J, with 11 bases between the two ends. The germline CDR1 and CDR2 sequences are SEHNR and FQNEAQ (reference sequence). In DNA, the CDR3 is TGTGCCAGCAGCTTAGTCGGGGGAGTGAATGAAAAACTGTTTTTT. Amino acids: CASSLVGGVNEKLFF.

This rearrangement joins TRBV5-1 to TRBJ1-5; D is possibly TRBD1 (6 bases). The CDR3 is 15 amino acids. In germline, CDR1 is SGHRS, CDR2 YFSETQ. Trimming shortened V by 0 bases and J by 5 bases, and 12 bases separated the two germline ends. In DNA form, the CDR3 reads TGCGCCAGCAGCTTGGGTCAGGGGTTCGATCAGCCCCAGCATTTT. Translating gives CASSLGQGFDQPQHF.

This clone appeared once. The chain couples TRBV20-1 to TRBJ2-7; unclear D gene. The germline V and J ends were trimmed by 5 bases and 5 bases, with 10 bases remaining between them. The CDR3 consists of 11 residues. Looked up from germline, CDR1 is DFQATT and CDR2 is SNEGSKA (reference sequence). This chain's CDR3 is CSASYWNEQYF. Written as DNA, the CDR3 is TGCAGTGCTTCCTATTGGAACGAGCAGTACTTC.